Detailed here is one T cell receptor (beta chain). Its antigen has not been determined. One base away there is no much larger clone; base qualities are not given. These data belong to a study of blood T cell repertoires in COVID-19 (dated by TCRdb to about 2020). For the study in its entirety: Collaborator samples came from the United States, Italy and Spain and covered acute and convalescent phases of COVID-19. The dataset comprised deeply sampled blood TCRbeta repertoires from subjects exposed to, actively infected with, or recovered from COVID-19. The prospective study material was composed of cDNA or gDNA derived from T cells, B-cell-depleted T cells, or PBMCs. A de-identified subject ID, COVID-19 status, age in years and sex were almost always included in the sample metadata. Where HLA class I and class II types were available, the types were taken from metadata supplied by the sample provider, not from assay-based typing. The samples were drawn from two sources: the first 160 participants of the ongoing ImmuneRACE study, and 1,254 subjects contributed by 6 global collaborators. The repertoires were released in a freely available public database meant as a resource for research on the immune response to SARS-CoV-2. Study-wide conclusions, independent of this receptor: Clinical and demographic metadata were provided uncurated, with the amount varying by source and participant.

CDR1 and CDR2 were assigned from the germline V gene (reference sequence) as SEHNR and FQNEAQ. Trimmed from V: 5 bases; trimmed from J: 5 bases; junction bases lacking a gene match: 8. The CDR3 covers 15 residues, taking in both the cysteine and the phenylalanine. Here the CDR3 DNA is all that survives: 45 bases in frame from base 1. The immunoSEQ Assay, a bias-controlled multiplex PCR, was used to amplify TCRbeta CDR3 regions from genomic DNA. The authors' pipeline ran thus. Within the assay, amplification of reference gene primers was used to estimate how many nucleated cells each sample contained. To quantify the absolute abundance of each unique TCRbeta CDR3 rearrangement, sequence reads were collapsed and filtered. For each sample, productive Simpson clonality was calculated as the square root of Simpson's diversity index over productive rearrangements. This is the immuneACCESS table as TCRdb keeps it, with only in-frame sequences that have V and J called. A part of the clones is gone; compared with another copy, unresolved V genes explain less than half, and the rest is unexplained. V, J and clone size reflect that table, while D and trimming were determined from the DNA. For this sample there are 150,000 or so clones; about 89% appear just once. The ten largest clones add up to around 6.3% of the sample.

Whole blood was collected in K2EDTA tubes by collaborating institutions according to the institutions' own protocols. For TCRbeta analysis, collaborators shipped samples in one of three forms: frozen whole blood, isolated PBMCs, or DNA extracted from either of those sample types. The clonotype originates from an elderly man with acute or convalescent COVID-19. Sample: peripheral blood. Recombination linked TRBV7-9 to TRBJ1-2, and 10 junctional nucleotides match TRBD1. The bases are TGTGCCAGCAGCCGCCAGGGACAGGGGTGGTATGGCTACACCTTC. It specifies CASSRQGQGWYGYTF. The CDR3, completed at both ends by the reference TRBV7-9 and TRBJ1-2 genes, gives the full variable domain DTGVSQNPRHKITKRGQNVTFRCDPISEHNRLYWYRQTLGQGPEFLTYFQNEAQLEKSRLLSDRFSAERPKGSFSTLEIQRTEQGDSAMYLCASSRQGQGWYGYTFGSGTRLTVV.